These T cell receptor beta chains were read from a single sample in a study of shared clonotypes between healthy human individuals. The data were produced by immunoSEQ multiplex PCR, yet TCRdb's version contains in-frame clones alone and is incomplete. The table has roughly 2 million clones, about 95% seen once; the top ten hold about 0.13%. Input material: naive CD4+ T cells sorted from blood. The receptors were gathered from a young man in good health. Each CDR3 is given with its conserved first and last residue. The size field is filled for only some rows; it gives once, few, many or a size class.

j_gene: TRBJ1-2
abundance: -
v_gene: TRBV9
CDR3aa: CASTSGGYTF

j_gene: TRBJ1-2
abundance: -
v_gene: TRBV11-1
CDR3aa: CASSSGRGPHYYGYTF

j_gene: TRBJ1-2
abundance: -
v_gene: TRBV6-5
CDR3aa: CASSYRKTDPNYGYTF

j_gene: TRBJ1-2
abundance: -
v_gene: TRBV7-6
CDR3aa: CASSSQETGGYGYTF

j_gene: TRBJ2-5
abundance: -
v_gene: TRBV4-1
CDR3aa: CASSQEASGGVFIGTQYF

j_gene: TRBJ2-7
abundance: -
v_gene: TRBV7-9
CDR3aa: CASSALQGTGEQYF

j_gene: TRBJ1-2
abundance: -
v_gene: TRBV28
CDR3aa: CASGLGQVGGYGYTF

j_gene: TRBJ2-5
abundance: -
v_gene: TRBV28
CDR3aa: CASSLGDRGSETQYF

j_gene: TRBJ2-3
abundance: -
v_gene: TRBV28
CDR3aa: CASVLTQGIDTQYF

j_gene: TRBJ1-1
abundance: -
v_gene: TRBV5-4
CDR3aa: CASSLDSSMNTEAFF

j_gene: TRBJ1-2
abundance: many
v_gene: TRBV30
CDR3aa: CAWSVRNHGGYGYTF

j_gene: TRBJ2-3
abundance: -
v_gene: TRBV28
CDR3aa: CASSLDRGTDTQYF

j_gene: TRBJ1-2
abundance: -
v_gene: TRBV27
CDR3aa: CASSLRGGLNYGYTF

j_gene: TRBJ1-2
abundance: -
v_gene: TRBV28
CDR3aa: CASLYGANYGYTF

j_gene: TRBJ2-3
abundance: -
v_gene: TRBV30
CDR3aa: CAGSLRAGGEGPDTQYF

j_gene: TRBJ2-5
abundance: -
v_gene: TRBV2
CDR3aa: CASSERLAAIQETQYF

j_gene: TRBJ2-1
abundance: few
v_gene: TRBV5-1
CDR3aa: CASSLDSYNEQFF

j_gene: TRBJ1-2
abundance: -
v_gene: TRBV21-1
CDR3aa: CASSKRRGPRIFYGYTF

j_gene: TRBJ2-5
abundance: -
v_gene: TRBV28
CDR3aa: CASYPQGRSVWETQYF

j_gene: TRBJ2-1
abundance: -
v_gene: TRBV23-1
CDR3aa: CASSQSTMVRFPGNEQFF

j_gene: TRBJ2-3
abundance: -
v_gene: TRBV27
CDR3aa: CASSPELSLAGSHTQYF

j_gene: TRBJ2-2
abundance: once
v_gene: TRBV5-1
CDR3aa: CASSPLKPLQGSGGELFF

j_gene: TRBJ2-1
abundance: -
v_gene: TRBV7-6
CDR3aa: CASSLALETSVGTYNEQFF

j_gene: TRBJ2-5
abundance: -
v_gene: TRBV7-9
CDR3aa: CASREATGFVGKETQYF

j_gene: TRBJ2-7
abundance: -
v_gene: TRBV6-6
CDR3aa: CASSYSLGLGYEQYF

j_gene: TRBJ2-1
abundance: -
v_gene: TRBV2
CDR3aa: CASTRDQYNEQFF

j_gene: TRBJ1-4
abundance: -
v_gene: TRBV10-3
CDR3aa: CAISEAASAGEKLFF

j_gene: TRBJ2-7
abundance: -
v_gene: TRBV12-5
CDR3aa: CASGLAGMYEQYF

j_gene: TRBJ1-5
abundance: -
v_gene: TRBV19
CDR3aa: CASNEQGGHNQPQHF

j_gene: TRBJ1-4
abundance: -
v_gene: TRBV5-4
CDR3aa: CASRSTGGPNEKLFF

j_gene: TRBJ2-1
abundance: once
v_gene: TRBV19
CDR3aa: CASSSHGGGAYNEQFF

j_gene: TRBJ2-1
abundance: -
v_gene: TRBV7-2
CDR3aa: CASRGTFPMDNEQFF

j_gene: TRBJ1-5
abundance: -
v_gene: TRBV6-1
CDR3aa: CASSEGAGSNQPQHF

j_gene: TRBJ2-7
abundance: -
v_gene: TRBV13
CDR3aa: CASSLDEVGEQYF

j_gene: TRBJ2-2
abundance: -
v_gene: TRBV7-3
CDR3aa: CASSSGTTSTGELFF

j_gene: TRBJ1-1
abundance: -
v_gene: TRBV9
CDR3aa: CASSVDAGFRTEAFF

j_gene: TRBJ1-2
abundance: -
v_gene: TRBV6-1
CDR3aa: CATLRAYGYTF

j_gene: TRBJ2-3
abundance: -
v_gene: TRBV10-3
CDR3aa: CAIREQGFGTPQYF

j_gene: TRBJ2-4
abundance: -
v_gene: TRBV29-1
CDR3aa: CSVATSLAKSIQYF

j_gene: TRBJ2-2
abundance: few
v_gene: TRBV29-1
CDR3aa: CSAGTSGSTNTGELFF

j_gene: TRBJ1-3
abundance: -
v_gene: TRBV6-5
CDR3aa: CASSLSTGGRDTIYF

j_gene: TRBJ2-7
abundance: -
v_gene: TRBV30
CDR3aa: CAWAPGLMSSYEQYF

j_gene: TRBJ2-3
abundance: -
v_gene: TRBV5-1
CDR3aa: CASSSQGDTQYF

j_gene: TRBJ2-7
abundance: -
v_gene: TRBV4-1
CDR3aa: CASSQGQGALGEQYF

j_gene: TRBJ2-1
abundance: -
v_gene: TRBV10-3
CDR3aa: CAIGRGRYNEQFF

j_gene: TRBJ1-1
abundance: -
v_gene: TRBV5-4
CDR3aa: CASSLAGITGTGNTEAFF

j_gene: TRBJ1-1
abundance: -
v_gene: TRBV10-3
CDR3aa: CAISLRTGNTEAFF

j_gene: TRBJ2-1
abundance: -
v_gene: TRBV30
CDR3aa: CAWSIGRTSGGWYNEQFF

j_gene: TRBJ2-1
abundance: once
v_gene: TRBV10-3
CDR3aa: CASNRDRYNEQFF

j_gene: TRBJ2-1
abundance: -
v_gene: TRBV7-9
CDR3aa: CASSLATSGGYNEQFF